This paragraph covers one TCR beta chain sequence. The clone's antigen remains unknown. Base qualities are missing; no much larger clone stands one base away. This sample was taken from a study of blood T cell repertoires in COVID-19 (dated by TCRdb to 2018 to 2020). Regarding the research as a whole: Samples from collaborators originated in the United States, Italy and Spain and spanned both the acute and convalescent phases of COVID-19. The material from the prospective study consisted of cDNA or gDNA derived from T cells, B-cell-depleted T cells, or PBMCs. Subjects who had been exposed to COVID-19, were actively infected with it, or had recovered from it provided the deeply sampled blood TCRbeta repertoires that made up the dataset. A freely available public database, intended as a resource for researchers studying the immune response to SARS-CoV-2, is where the repertoires were released. Samples came from the ongoing ImmuneRACE study (first 160 participants) plus 1,254 subjects from 6 global collaborators. Nearly every sample came with metadata listing a de-identified subject ID, COVID-19 status, age in years and sex. Where available, HLA class I and class II types were obtained from metadata supplied by the sample provider rather than from assay-based typing.

At one collaborating source in Seattle, patients were enrolled during active infection and were followed longitudinally through the course of disease. Whole blood was collected in K2EDTA tubes by collaborating institutions according to the institutions' own protocols. For TCRbeta analysis, collaborator samples were shipped as frozen whole blood, as isolated PBMCs, or as DNA extracted from either sample type. TCRbeta CDR3 regions were amplified from genomic DNA by means of the immunoSEQ Assay, a bias-controlled multiplex PCR. Processing in the source paper ran as follows. The number of nucleated cells in each sample was estimated by amplification of reference gene primers within the assay. To quantify the absolute abundance of each unique TCRbeta CDR3 rearrangement, sequence reads were collapsed and filtered. For each sample, productive Simpson clonality was calculated as the square root of Simpson's diversity index across productive rearrangements. TCRdb took over this immuneACCESS table, retaining in-frame rearrangements with V and J assigned. Such tables are incomplete; in checked studies, under half of the missing clones stem from an unresolved V gene, and the remainder is unexplained. For V, J and clone size, that table is used; D and trimming come from the DNA. A total of approximately 250,000 clones appear in this sample, about 86% of them only once. The ten most abundant clones make up 10% to 15% of the sample.

Results the study describes overall, beyond this receptor: The quantity of clinical and demographic metadata differed by source and by participant and was supplied without curation.

The receptor's source is a woman in her 70s with COVID-19, enrolled during active disease. Sequencing was carried out using peripheral blood.

CDR3 region: CASSSGFGGATDTQYF. The nucleotides read TGTGCCAGCAGTTCCGGGTTCGGGGGGGCAACAGATACGCAGTATTTT. The chain is made from TRBV27 and TRBJ2-3, and TRBD2 matches 8 of the central bases. Trimming leaves V shorter by 4 bases and J shorter by 3 bases, with the junction holding 9 bases beyond the gene matches. CDR1 and CDR2 (MNHEY, SMNVEV) derive from the germline V gene (reference sequence). From the cysteine through the phenylalanine, the CDR3 covers 16 amino acids. Solely the CDR3 DNA is kept, with 48 bases framed from the first base.